The rows below give T cell receptor beta chains drawn from one sample of a study of cytomegalovirus exposure and HLA in healthy donors. The method was immunoSEQ multiplex PCR; TCRdb's version includes in-frame clones alone and lacks a portion of them. Found here are 150,000 to 200,000 clones, around nine tenths of them singletons; the top ten hold about 7.7%. Sample: PBMCs. These receptors were taken from a man aged 30-40 years in good health and CMV-seropositive. CDR3s include the opening cysteine and the closing phenylalanine or tryptophan. D genes are given only for firm matches. Size is omitted from some rows. Given values are once, few, many or a class for expanded clones.

size: .; J: TRBJ2-3; D: .; V: TRBV30; DNA: TGTGCCTGGAGTGTGGAGGTCGGCGATACGCAGTATTTT; CDR3: CAWSVEVGDTQYF
size: .; J: TRBJ2-2; D: TRBD2; V: TRBV7-8; DNA: TGTGCCAGCAGCTCCCCTGACGGGGGGGCCACCGGGGAGCTGTTTTTT; CDR3: CASSSPDGGATGELFF
size: .; J: TRBJ1-2; D: TRBD1; V: TRBV27; DNA: TGTGCCTCCGGGAGGGGGCGCCCGGACTATGGCTACACCTTC; CDR3: CASGRGRPDYGYTF
size: .; J: TRBJ2-1; D: .; V: TRBV30; DNA: TGTGCCTGGAGGAGCAGGGTGGCCTACAATGAGCAGTTCTTC; CDR3: CAWRSRVAYNEQFF
size: .; J: TRBJ2-7; D: .; V: TRBV11-2; DNA: TGTGCCAGCTCTAAGTGGGACGTTTCGCCCTACGAGCAGTACTTC; CDR3: CASSKWDVSPYEQYF
size: .; J: TRBJ2-2; D: .; V: TRBV4-1; DNA: TGCGCCAGCAGCCATGGTGTCCGGGAGCTGTTTTTT; CDR3: CASSHGVRELFF
size: .; J: TRBJ1-1; D: .; V: TRBV4-1; DNA: TGCGCCAGCAGCCATGGGCCGATGAACACTGAAGCTTTCTTT; CDR3: CASSHGPMNTEAFF
size: .; J: TRBJ1-5; D: .; V: TRBV5-5; DNA: TGTGCCAGCAGCTTTCAAACGGTTAGCAATCAGCCCCAGCATTTT; CDR3: CASSFQTVSNQPQHF
size: .; J: TRBJ2-7; D: .; V: TRBV18; DNA: TGTGCCAGCTCATCCCCATCCGGGACGGGTAATTACGAGCAGTACTTC; CDR3: CASSSPSGTGNYEQYF
size: .; J: TRBJ2-2; D: TRBD2; V: TRBV5-1; DNA: TGCGCCAGCAGCTTCCGGGGGGGCCACCGGGAGTACACCGGGGAGCTGTTTTTT; CDR3: CASSFRGGHREYTGELFF
size: .; J: TRBJ2-1; D: TRBD2; V: TRBV27; DNA: TGTGCCAGCAGCACTAGCGCGGTTGAGCAGTTCTTC; CDR3: CASSTSAVEQFF
size: .; J: TRBJ2-7; D: .; V: TRBV9; DNA: TGTGCCAGCAGCCCGACAGGCTTCGGCGAGCAGTACTTC; CDR3: CASSPTGFGEQYF
size: few; J: TRBJ1-2; D: .; V: TRBV30; DNA: TGTGCCTGGAGTGTACCCCTCAGCTATGGCTACACCTTC; CDR3: CAWSVPLSYGYTF
size: .; J: TRBJ2-7; D: TRBD1; V: TRBV7-2; DNA: TGTGCCAGCAGGGGGACAGGGACCTACGAGCAGTACTTC; CDR3: CASRGTGTYEQYF
size: .; J: TRBJ1-4; D: .; V: TRBV6-6; DNA: TGTGCCAGCAGTTATGGTCAGAGTAATGAAAAACTGTTTTTT; CDR3: CASSYGQSNEKLFF
size: .; J: TRBJ1-4; D: TRBD1; V: TRBV4-1; DNA: TGCGCCAGCAGCCCAGACAGGGGAATTGAAAAACTGTTTTTT; CDR3: CASSPDRGIEKLFF
size: .; J: TRBJ1-1; D: .; V: TRBV4-2; DNA: TGTGCCAGCAGCACGACAGGAAAAAACACTGAAGCTTTCTTT; CDR3: CASSTTGKNTEAFF
size: .; J: TRBJ2-7; D: .; V: TRBV4-3; DNA: TGCGCCAGCAGACCGGGACTGGAGTTCTACGAGCAGTACTTC; CDR3: CASRPGLEFYEQYF